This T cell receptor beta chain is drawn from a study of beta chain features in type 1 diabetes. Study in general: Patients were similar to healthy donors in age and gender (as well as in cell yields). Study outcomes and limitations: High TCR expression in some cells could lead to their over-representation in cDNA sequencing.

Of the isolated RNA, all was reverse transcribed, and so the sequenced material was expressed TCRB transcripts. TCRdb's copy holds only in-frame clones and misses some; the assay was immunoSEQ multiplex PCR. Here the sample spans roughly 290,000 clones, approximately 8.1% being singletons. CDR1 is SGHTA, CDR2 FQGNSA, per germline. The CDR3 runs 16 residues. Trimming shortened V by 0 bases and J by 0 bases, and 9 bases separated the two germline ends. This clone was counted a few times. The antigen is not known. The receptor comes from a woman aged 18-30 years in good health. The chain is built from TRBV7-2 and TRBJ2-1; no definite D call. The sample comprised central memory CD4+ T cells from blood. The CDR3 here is CASSLALGNSYNEQFF. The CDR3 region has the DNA TGTGCCAGCAGCTTAGCGCTGGGGAACTCCTACAATGAGCAGTTCTTC.